This T cell receptor beta chain was sequenced during a study of blood T cell repertoires in COVID-19. Study information: The origin of the acute and convalescent COVID-19 samples was the United States, Italy and Spain. In each case, the material was cDNA or gDNA derived from T cells, B-cell-depleted T cells, or PBMCs.

This CDR3 contains 16 residues. V shed 3 bases, J shed 6 bases, and the junction held 10 bases outside the gene matches. The V gene's germline CDR1 is LNHDA and CDR2 SQIVND (reference sequence). Sequencing used immunoSEQ multiplex PCR; TCRdb keeps in-frame clones, though not all of them. The sample lists roughly 290,000 clones; about 86% were seen once. Enrolled during active infection, Seattle patients were then followed longitudinally. The sequencing input was peripheral blood. The chain uses TRBV19 and TRBJ2-2; 7 bases map to TRBD2. This clonotype was obtained from a person aged 70 to 85 with COVID-19, enrolled during active disease. CDR3 sequence reads: CASSMDGGGFPGELFF. In DNA, the CDR3 is TGTGCCAGTAGTATGGATGGGGGGGGATTCCCCGGGGAGCTGTTTTTT.